Below, one T cell receptor beta chain is given with its context. What it binds is unknown. A multiplex PCR was run with 60 Vbeta primers and 13 Jbeta primers. The assay was immunoSEQ multiplex PCR, and TCRdb's table has in-frame clones only and misses some. In the table there are around 80,000 clones, under 80% of which are singletons. The data stem from a study of cytomegalovirus exposure and HLA in healthy donors. Study-wide results and limits: Later, an analysis found that common viral pathogens appeared to be linked with several of the most significant clusters.

CDR1 is SGHTA, CDR2 FQGNSA, per germline. Trimming stripped 1 base from V and 3 bases from J, with 12 bases between. The CDR3 is made up of 15 amino acids. The sample consisted of PBMCs. This clonotype originated in a man aged 35-49 years in good health and CMV-seropositive. The chain is built from TRBV7-2 and TRBJ1-1; TRBD1 is a possible D gene (6 bases). CDR3 in DNA: TGTGCCAGCAGCTTAGTCTTGGGGGCGTACACTGAAGCTTTCTTT. Protein product: CASSLVLGAYTEAFF.